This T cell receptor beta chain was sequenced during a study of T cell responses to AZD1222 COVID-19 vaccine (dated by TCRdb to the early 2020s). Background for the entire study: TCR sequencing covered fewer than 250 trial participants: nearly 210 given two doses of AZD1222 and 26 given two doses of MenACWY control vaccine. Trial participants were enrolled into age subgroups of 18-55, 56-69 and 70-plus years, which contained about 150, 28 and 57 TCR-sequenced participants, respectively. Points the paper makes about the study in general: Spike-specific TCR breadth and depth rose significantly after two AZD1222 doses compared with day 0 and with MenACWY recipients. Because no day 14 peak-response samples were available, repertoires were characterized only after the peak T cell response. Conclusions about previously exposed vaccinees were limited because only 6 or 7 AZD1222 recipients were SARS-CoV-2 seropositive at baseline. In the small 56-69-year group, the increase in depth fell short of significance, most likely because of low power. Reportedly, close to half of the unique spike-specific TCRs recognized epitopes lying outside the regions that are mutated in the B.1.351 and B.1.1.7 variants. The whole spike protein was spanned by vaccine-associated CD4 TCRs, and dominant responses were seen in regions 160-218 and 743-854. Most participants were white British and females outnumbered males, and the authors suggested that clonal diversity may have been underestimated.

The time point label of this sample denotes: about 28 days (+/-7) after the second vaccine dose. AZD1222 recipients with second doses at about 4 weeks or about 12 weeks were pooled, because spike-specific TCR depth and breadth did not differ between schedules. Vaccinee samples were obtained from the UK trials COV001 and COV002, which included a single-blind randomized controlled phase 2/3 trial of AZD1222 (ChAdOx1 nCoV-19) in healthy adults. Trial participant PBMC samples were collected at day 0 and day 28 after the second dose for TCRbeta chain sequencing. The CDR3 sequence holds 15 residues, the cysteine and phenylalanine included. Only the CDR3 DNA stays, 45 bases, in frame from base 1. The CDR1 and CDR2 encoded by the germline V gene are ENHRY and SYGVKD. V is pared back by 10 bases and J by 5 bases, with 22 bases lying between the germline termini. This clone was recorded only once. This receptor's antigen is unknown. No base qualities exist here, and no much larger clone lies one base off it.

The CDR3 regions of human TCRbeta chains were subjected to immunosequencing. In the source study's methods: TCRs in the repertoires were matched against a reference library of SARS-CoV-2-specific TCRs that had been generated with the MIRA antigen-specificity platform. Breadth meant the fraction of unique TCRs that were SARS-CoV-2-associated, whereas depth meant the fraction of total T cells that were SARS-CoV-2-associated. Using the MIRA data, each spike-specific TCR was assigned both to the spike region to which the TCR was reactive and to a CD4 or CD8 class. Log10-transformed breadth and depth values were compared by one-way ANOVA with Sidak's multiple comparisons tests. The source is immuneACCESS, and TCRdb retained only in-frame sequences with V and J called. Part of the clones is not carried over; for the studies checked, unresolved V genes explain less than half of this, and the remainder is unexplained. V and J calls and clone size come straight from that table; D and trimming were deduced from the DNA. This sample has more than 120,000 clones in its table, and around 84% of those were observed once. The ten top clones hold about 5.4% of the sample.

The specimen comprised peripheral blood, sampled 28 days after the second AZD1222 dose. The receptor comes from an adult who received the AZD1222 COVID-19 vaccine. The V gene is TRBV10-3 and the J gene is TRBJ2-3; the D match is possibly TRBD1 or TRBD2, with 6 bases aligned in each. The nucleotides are TGTGCCACAGGGGACTCTCGCGGTGGGGGAGATACGCAGTATTTT. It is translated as CATGDSRGGGDTQYF.